This T cell receptor (delta chain) was documented in a study of gamma-delta T cells after stem cell transplantation. TCRdb used CATT to re-call clones from the RT-PCR reads. Seen here are 1,500 to 2,000 delta-chain clones, roughly 1.8% observed once, and the top ten hold approximately 70%. Regarding this clone: A far larger clone is one nucleotide away, so this likely arose from a read error. The sample carries other DNA sequences with the same CDR3.

V dropped 3 bases and J dropped 5; count of bases not matched to a gene: 19. The CDR3 has 19 amino acids. Looked up from germline, CDR1 is TSWWSYY and CDR2 is QGS. Sequences were obtained from gamma-delta T cells. V and J are TRDV1 and TRDJ1, with TRDD2 matching 9 bases. This TCR was sampled from a human donor. It is not recorded whose cells these are; they may come from a transplant donor. The CDR3 DNA follows: TGTGCTCTTGGGGAGGAACCTTCCTACCGAACTGGGCCGCGGGATAAACTCATCTTT. This sequence encodes CALGEEPSYRTGPRDKLIF.